Below, one T cell receptor beta chain is given with its context. Antigen: not known. TCRdb called the 5' RACE reads again in MiXCR, with one record for every CDR3 protein. The repertoire includes approximately 100,000 distinct CDR3 sequences, over 10% of them detected once, and more than 25% sits in the top ten. The source of the sample is a study of T-cell memory formation after mild COVID-19. Study in general: TCR clusters were mostly donor specific.

Broader study findings: Researchers found some responding clones in pre-infection memory, a sign that cross-reactive memory joined. Later expanders leaned CD4+, whereas clones that contracted between day 15 and 85 were balanced CD4/CD8. Nothing showed for sure that second-wave clones peaking on day 37 were SARS-CoV-2 specific.

Sequenced sample: PBMCs or a T cell subset sorted from them (not recorded which). The clonotype comes from an adult woman who had mild COVID-19 (a few samples of this study predate the infection). Cell type and time point are not known.

The CDR3 DNA follows: TGCGCCAGCAGCCAAGATACCAGCGGAGACCGCACAGATACGCAGTATTTT. It yields the protein CASSQDTSGDRTDTQYF. The chain recombines TRBV4-3 with TRBJ2-3; D is perhaps TRBD2 (5 bases). Deletions cut 0 bases from V and 1 base from J, with 14 bases between. The germline CDR1 and CDR2 sequences are LGHNA and YSLEER. This CDR3 has 17 amino acids.